This TCR beta chain originates from a study of radiotherapy plus CTLA-4 blockade in lung cancer (dated by TCRdb to the late 2010s). Background on the whole study: Among the enrolled patients, about 19% had an objective response, and 25% to 40% reached disease control. Beyond this particular receptor, the publication reports: The strongest predictors of response, as reported, were early dynamic changes in blood T cell clones along with a rise in serum interferon-beta after radiation. After treatment with radiotherapy and ipilimumab, TCR clones that came from tumors expanded in the peripheral blood.

Libraries were made using the immunoSEQ multiplex PCR assay. Entries here come from immuneACCESS through TCRdb and include only in-frame sequences with V and J called. Some clones fail to appear in such tables; in the studies checked, an unresolved V gene covers under half of the shortfall, and the cause of the remainder is unknown. The sample table holds about 30,000 clones, of which 70% to 85% were seen once. 7% to 9.5% of the sample is held by the ten biggest clonotypes. The CDR3, from cysteine to phenylalanine, totals 13 residues. This entry keeps only the CDR3 DNA: 39 bases, framed from base 1. Trimming removed 6 bases from V and 7 bases from J; the gene matches leave 5 bases unexplained. CDR1 ENHRY and CDR2 SYGVKD were looked up in the germline V gene. The study tested focal radiation therapy combined with CTLA-4 blockade (ipilimumab) in patients with chemo-refractory metastatic non-small-cell lung cancer.

For this clone: Its recognized antigen is unknown. No quality values exist for individual bases; no much larger clone is one base distant.

The chain employs TRBV10-3 and TRBJ2-1; the central 8 bases match TRBD2. The material was peripheral blood, obtained from a patient treated with radiotherapy plus ipilimumab. This clonotype originated in a human donor with non-small cell lung cancer who had stable disease on radiotherapy plus ipilimumab. The DNA sequence is as follows: TGTGCCATCAGCTATAGCGGGGAAAATGAGCAGTTCTTC. Its protein reads: CAISYSGENEQFF.